The sequence of this TCR beta chain was determined in a study of cytomegalovirus exposure and HLA in healthy donors. The count of this clone is one. PCR used 60 Vbeta primers and 13 Jbeta primers. The data were produced by immunoSEQ multiplex PCR, yet TCRdb's version contains in-frame clones alone and is incomplete. The data show about 120,000 clones, over 70% seen once. V shed 9 bases and J 3 bases; nucleotides not matched to a gene: 6. This CDR3 comprises 14 residues. Looked up from germline, CDR1 is SNHLY and CDR2 is FYNNEI. Sequences were obtained from PBMCs. This sequence joins TRBV2 and TRBJ2-2; 8 nucleotides align to TRBD1. The receptor's source is a woman in her 50s in good health and CMV-seronegative. The chain's CDR3 is CASRQGPYTGELFF. The DNA for the CDR3 is TGTGCCAGTCGACAGGGGCCATACACCGGGGAGCTGTTTTTT. Variable domain in full (rest from reference TRBV2 and TRBJ2-2): EPEVTQTPSHQVTQMGQEVILRCVPISNHLYFYWYRQILGQKVEFLVSFYNNEISEKSEIFDDQFSVERPDGSNFTLKIRSTKLEDSAMYFCASRQGPYTGELFFGEGSRLTVL.